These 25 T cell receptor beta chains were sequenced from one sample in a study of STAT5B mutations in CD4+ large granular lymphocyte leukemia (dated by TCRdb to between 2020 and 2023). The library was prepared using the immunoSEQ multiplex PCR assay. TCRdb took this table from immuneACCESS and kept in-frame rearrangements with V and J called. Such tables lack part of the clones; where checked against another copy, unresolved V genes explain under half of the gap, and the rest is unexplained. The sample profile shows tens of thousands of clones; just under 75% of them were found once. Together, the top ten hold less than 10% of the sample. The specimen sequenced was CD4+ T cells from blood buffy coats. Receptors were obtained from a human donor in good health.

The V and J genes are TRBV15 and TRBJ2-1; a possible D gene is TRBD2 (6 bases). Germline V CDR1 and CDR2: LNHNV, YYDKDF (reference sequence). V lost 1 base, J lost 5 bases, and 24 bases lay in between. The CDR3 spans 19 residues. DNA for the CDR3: TGTGCCACCAGCAGAGTCACCTACGGGAGTTGGACAAACCACAATGAGCAGTTCTTC. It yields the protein CATSRVTYGSWTNHNEQFF.

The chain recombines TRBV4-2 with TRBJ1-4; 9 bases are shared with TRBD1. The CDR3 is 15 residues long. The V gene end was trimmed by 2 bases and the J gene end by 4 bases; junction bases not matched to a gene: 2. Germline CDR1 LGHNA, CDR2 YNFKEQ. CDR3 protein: CASSQTTGGNEKLFF. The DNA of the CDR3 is TGTGCCAGCAGCCAAACGACAGGGGGTAATGAAAAACTGTTTTTT.

The CDR3 bases are TGTGCCAGCAGACAACGGGGGGCTGACACTCAGCCCCAGCATTTT. As protein: CASRQRGADTQPQHF. The rearrangement joins TRBV6-5 to TRBJ1-5; D may be TRBD1 (6 bases). The CDR3 loop spans 15 amino acids. Germline assignment: CDR1 MNHEY and CDR2 SVGAGI. Trimming removed 6 bases at V and 6 bases at J, with 18 bases between.

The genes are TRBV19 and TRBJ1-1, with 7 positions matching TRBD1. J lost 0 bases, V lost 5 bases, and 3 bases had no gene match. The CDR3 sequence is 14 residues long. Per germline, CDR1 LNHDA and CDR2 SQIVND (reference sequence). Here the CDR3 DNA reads TGTGCCAGTAGTCGGGACAGAGTGAACACTGAAGCTTTCTTT. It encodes CASSRDRVNTEAFF.

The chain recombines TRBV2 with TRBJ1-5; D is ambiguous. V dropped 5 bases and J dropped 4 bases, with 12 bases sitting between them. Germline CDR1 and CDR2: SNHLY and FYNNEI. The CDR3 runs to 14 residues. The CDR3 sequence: CASSRRPRNQPQHF. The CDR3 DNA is TGTGCCAGCAGTCGAAGACCGAGGAATCAGCCCCAGCATTTT. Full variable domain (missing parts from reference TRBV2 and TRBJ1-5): EPEVTQTPSHQVTQMGQEVILRCVPISNHLYFYWYRQILGQKVEFLVSFYNNEISEKSEIFDDQFSVERPDGSNFTLKIRSTKLEDSAMYFCASSRRPRNQPQHFGDGTRLSIL.

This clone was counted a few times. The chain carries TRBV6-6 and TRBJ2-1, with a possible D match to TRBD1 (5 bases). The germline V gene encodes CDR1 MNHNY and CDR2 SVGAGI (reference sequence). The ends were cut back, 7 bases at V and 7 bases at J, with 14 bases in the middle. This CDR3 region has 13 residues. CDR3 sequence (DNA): TGTGCCAGCACTCGTCCAGGGCGGAATGAGCAGTTCTTC. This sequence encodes CASTRPGRNEQFF.

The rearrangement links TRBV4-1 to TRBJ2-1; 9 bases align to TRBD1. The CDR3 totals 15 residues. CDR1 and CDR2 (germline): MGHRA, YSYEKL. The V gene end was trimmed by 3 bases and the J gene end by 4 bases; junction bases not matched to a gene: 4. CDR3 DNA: TGCGCCAGCAGCCACGGGACAGGGAGGTACAATGAGCAGTTCTTC. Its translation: CASSHGTGRYNEQFF.

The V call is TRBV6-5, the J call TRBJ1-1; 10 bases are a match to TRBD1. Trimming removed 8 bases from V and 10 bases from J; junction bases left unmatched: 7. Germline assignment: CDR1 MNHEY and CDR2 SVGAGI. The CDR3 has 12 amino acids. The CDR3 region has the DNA TGTGCCAGCGGGGACAGGGGTTCTCGAGCTTTCTTT. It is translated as CASGDRGSRAFF.

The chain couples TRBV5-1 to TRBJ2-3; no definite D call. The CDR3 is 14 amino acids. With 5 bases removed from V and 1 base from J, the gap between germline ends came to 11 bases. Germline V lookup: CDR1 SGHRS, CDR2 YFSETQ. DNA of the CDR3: TGCGCCAGCAGGGGTGGGTTCCGCACAGATACGCAGTATTTT. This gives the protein CASRGGFRTDTQYF.

The chain's CDR3 is CASSLQTALNTEAFF. The CDR3 DNA reads as TGTGCCAGCAGCCTTCAGACAGCCCTGAACACTGAAGCTTTCTTT. The V and J genes are TRBV5-5 and TRBJ1-1, with D possibly TRBD1 on 5 matching bases. This CDR3 has 15 residues. Trimming stripped 4 bases from V and 0 bases from J, with 13 bases between. Germline CDR1 reads SGHKS; CDR2 reads YYEKEE (reference sequence). The whole variable domain, filled in from reference TRBV5-5 and TRBJ1-1, reads DAGVTQSPTHLIKTRGQQVTLRCSPISGHKSVSWYQQVLGQGPQFIFQYYEKEERGRGNFPDRFSARQFPNYSSELNVNALLLGDSALYLCASSLQTALNTEAFFGQGTRLTVV.

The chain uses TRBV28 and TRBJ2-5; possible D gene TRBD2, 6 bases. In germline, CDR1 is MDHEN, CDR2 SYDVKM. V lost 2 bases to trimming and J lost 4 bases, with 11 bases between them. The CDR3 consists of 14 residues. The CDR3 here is CASSLGGFGETQYF. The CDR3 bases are TGTGCCAGCAGTTTAGGAGGGTTTGGAGAGACCCAGTACTTC.

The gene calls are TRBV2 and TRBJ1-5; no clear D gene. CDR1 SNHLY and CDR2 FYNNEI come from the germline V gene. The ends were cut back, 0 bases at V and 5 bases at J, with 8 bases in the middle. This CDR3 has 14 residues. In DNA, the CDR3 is TGTGCCAGCAGTGAAGCCCGGGGATATCAGCCCCAGCATTTT. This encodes CASSEARGYQPQHF.

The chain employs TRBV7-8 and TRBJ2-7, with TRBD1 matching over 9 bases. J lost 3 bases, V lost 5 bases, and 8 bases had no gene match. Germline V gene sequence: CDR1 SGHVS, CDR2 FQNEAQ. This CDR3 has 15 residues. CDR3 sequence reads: CASSHYRDRDYEQYV. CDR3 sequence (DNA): TGTGCCAGCAGCCACTACCGGGACAGGGACTACGAGCAGTACGTC.

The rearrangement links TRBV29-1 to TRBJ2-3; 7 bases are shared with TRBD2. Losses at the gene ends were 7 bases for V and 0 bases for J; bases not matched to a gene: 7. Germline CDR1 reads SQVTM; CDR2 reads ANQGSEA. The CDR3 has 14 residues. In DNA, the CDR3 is TGCAGCGCGAGTACTAGCGCCAGCACAGATACGCAGTATTTT. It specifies CSASTSASTDTQYF.

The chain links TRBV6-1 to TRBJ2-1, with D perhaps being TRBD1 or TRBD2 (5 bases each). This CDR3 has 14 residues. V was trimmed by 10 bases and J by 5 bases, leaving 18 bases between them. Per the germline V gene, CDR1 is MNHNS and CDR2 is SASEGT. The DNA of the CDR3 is TGTGCCACCCAAGGGGACGGAAGACACAATGAGCAGTTCTTC. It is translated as CATQGDGRHNEQFF.

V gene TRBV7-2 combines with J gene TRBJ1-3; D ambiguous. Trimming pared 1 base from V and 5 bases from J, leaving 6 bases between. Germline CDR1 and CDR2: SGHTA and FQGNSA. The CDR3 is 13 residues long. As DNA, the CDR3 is TGTGCCAGCAGCTTAGAGCTCAGAAACACCATATATTTT. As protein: CASSLELRNTIYF.

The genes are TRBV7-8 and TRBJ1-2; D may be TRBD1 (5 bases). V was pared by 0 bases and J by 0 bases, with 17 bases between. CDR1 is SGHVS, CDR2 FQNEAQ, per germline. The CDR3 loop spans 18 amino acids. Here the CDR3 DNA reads TGTGCCAGCAGCTTAGCCACACAGGTCCCCCCGGCTAACTATGGCTACACCTTC. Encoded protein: CASSLATQVPPANYGYTF.

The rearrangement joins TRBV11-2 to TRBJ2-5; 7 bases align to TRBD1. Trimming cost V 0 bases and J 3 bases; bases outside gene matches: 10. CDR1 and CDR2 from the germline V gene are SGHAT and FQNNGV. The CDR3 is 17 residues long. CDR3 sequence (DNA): TGTGCCAGCAGCTTAGATCGGGCAGGGGGTGGGGAAGAGACCCAGTACTTC. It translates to CASSLDRAGGGEETQYF.

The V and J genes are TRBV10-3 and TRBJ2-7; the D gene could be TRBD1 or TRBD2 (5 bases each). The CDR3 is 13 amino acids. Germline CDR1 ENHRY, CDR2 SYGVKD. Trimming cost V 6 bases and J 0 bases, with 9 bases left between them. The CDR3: CAISAGSSYEQYV. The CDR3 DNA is TGTGCCATCAGCGCAGGGAGCTCCTACGAGCAGTACGTC.

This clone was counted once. The CDR3 DNA reads as TGCAGCGTGACTATAGCGGGGGGCACAGATACGCAGTATTTT. Translating gives CSVTIAGGTDTQYF. The chain recombines TRBV29-1 with TRBJ2-3, with TRBD2 matching over 9 bases. J lost 1 base, V lost 6 bases, and 5 bases had no gene match. The germline V gene has CDR1 SQVTM and CDR2 ANQGSEA. The length of the CDR3 is 14 residues.

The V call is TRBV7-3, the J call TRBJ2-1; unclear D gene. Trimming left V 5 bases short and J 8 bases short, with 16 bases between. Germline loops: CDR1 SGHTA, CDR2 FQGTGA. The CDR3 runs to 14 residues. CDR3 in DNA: TGTGCCAGCAGCCCACCGTGGCCCCAAGATGAGCAGTTCTTC. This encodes CASSPPWPQDEQFF. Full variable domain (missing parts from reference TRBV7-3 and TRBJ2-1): GAGVSQTPSNKVTEKGKYVELRCDPISGHTALYWYRQSLGQGPEFLIYFQGTGAADDSGLPNDRFFAVRPEGSVSTLKIQRTERGDSAVYLCASSPPWPQDEQFFGPGTRLTVL.

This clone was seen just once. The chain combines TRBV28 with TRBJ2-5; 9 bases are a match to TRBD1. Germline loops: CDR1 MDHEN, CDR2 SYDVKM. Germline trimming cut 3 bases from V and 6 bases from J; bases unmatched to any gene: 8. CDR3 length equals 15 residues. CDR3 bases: TGTGCCAGCAGTTTCATAACAGGGGGCGCAAAGACCCAGTACTTC. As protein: CASSFITGGAKTQYF.

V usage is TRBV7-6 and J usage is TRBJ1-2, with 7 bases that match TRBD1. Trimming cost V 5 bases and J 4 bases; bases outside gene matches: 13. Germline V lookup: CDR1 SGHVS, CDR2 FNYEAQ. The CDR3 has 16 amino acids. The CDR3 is CASSRMGRQGFYGYTF. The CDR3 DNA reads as TGTGCCAGCAGCCGCATGGGGAGACAGGGCTTCTATGGCTACACCTTC.

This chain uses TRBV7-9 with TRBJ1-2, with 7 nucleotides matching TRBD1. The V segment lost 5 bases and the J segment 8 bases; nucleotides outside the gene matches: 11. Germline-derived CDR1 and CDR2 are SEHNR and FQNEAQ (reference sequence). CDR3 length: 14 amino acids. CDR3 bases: TGTGCCAGCAGCCGGATTGACAGGGTTTTCGGCTACACCTTC. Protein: CASSRIDRVFGYTF.

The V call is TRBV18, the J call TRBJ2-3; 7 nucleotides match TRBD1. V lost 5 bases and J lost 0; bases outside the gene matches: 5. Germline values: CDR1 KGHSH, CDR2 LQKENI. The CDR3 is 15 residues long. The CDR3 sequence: CASSNQGDSTDTQYF. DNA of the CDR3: TGTGCCAGCTCAAACCAGGGGGATAGCACAGATACGCAGTATTTT.